A single sample is the source of the 10 T cell receptor beta chains below, sequenced in a study of blood T cell repertoires in COVID-19. The assay was immunoSEQ multiplex PCR, and TCRdb's table has in-frame clones only and misses some. The data hold 85,000 to 110,000 clones, with nearly 85% observed a single time. Source material: peripheral blood. All receptors derive from a human donor in a cohort sampled during active or convalescent COVID-19.

This rearrangement joins TRBV5-1 to TRBJ1-4, with TRBD1 as a possible D gene (6 bases). V was cut by 4 bases and J by 3 bases, with 16 bases left in between. Germline CDR1 reads SGHRS; CDR2 reads YFSETQ. The CDR3 loop spans 16 amino acids. For the CDR3, the DNA is TGCGCCAGCAGCGCCGAAACAGGGCGACCTAATGAAAAACTGTTTTTT. This codes for CASSAETGRPNEKLFF. The whole variable domain, remainder taken from reference TRBV5-1 and TRBJ1-4, is KAGVTQTPRYLIKTRGQQVTLSCSPISGHRSVSWYQQTPGQGLQFLFEYFSETQRNKGNFPGRFSGRQFSNSRSEMNVSTLELGDSALYLCASSAETGRPNEKLFFGSGTQLSVL.

CDR3 sequence: CASSPLQPGGDEQFF. The DNA for the CDR3 is TGTGCCAGCAGCCCCCTTCAGCCAGGGGGTGATGAGCAGTTCTTC. The V and J genes are TRBV11-2 and TRBJ2-1; 7 nucleotides agree with TRBD1. The CDR3 has 15 amino acids. Germline V lookup: CDR1 SGHAT, CDR2 FQNNGV. Losses at the gene ends were 5 bases for V and 8 bases for J; bases not matched to a gene: 12.

This sequence joins TRBV28 and TRBJ1-1; D gene ambiguous. V lost 2 bases to trimming and J lost 8 bases, with 6 bases between them. From germline, CDR1 is MDHEN and CDR2 SYDVKM. The CDR3 covers 11 residues. The DNA of the CDR3 is TGTGCCAGCAGTTTAAGAACAGAAGCTTTCTTT. Translated, it gives CASSLRTEAFF.

The chain uses TRBV18 and TRBJ1-5, with D unresolved. This CDR3 spans 13 amino acids. Germline lookup yields CDR1 KGHSH and CDR2 LQKENI. Trimming took 4 bases from V and 5 from J, leaving 9 bases between them. The CDR3 is CASSRSGDQPQHF. For the CDR3, the DNA is TGTGCCAGCTCACGCAGCGGAGATCAGCCCCAGCATTTT.

The DNA for the CDR3 is TGTGCCAGCAGCTCTCACAGGGGGCTAGGGGGAAACACCATATATTTT. Amino acid sequence: CASSSHRGLGGNTIYF. The rearrangement uses TRBV11-2 and TRBJ1-3; TRBD1 matches at 9 bases. The CDR3 loop spans 16 amino acids. CDR1 and CDR2 from the germline V gene are SGHAT and FQNNGV. V lost 4 bases to trimming and J lost 4 bases; unmatched junction nucleotides: 8.

The rearrangement joins TRBV6-6 to TRBJ1-5; D is unclear. The CDR3 is 14 residues long. Trimming cost V 6 bases and J 6 bases, with 15 bases left between them. Germline V gene lookup returns CDR1 MNHNY and CDR2 SVGAGI (reference sequence). The DNA of the CDR3 is TGTGCCAGCAGCCCTGACACCGGAGGTCAGCCCCAGCATTTT. Its protein is CASSPDTGGQPQHF.

The rearrangement uses TRBV19 and TRBJ1-2; 9 bases agree with TRBD1. Per germline, CDR1 LNHDA and CDR2 SQIVND (reference sequence). J was trimmed by 4 bases and V by 7 bases; bases with no gene match: 10. This CDR3 is built from 15 residues. The CDR3 nucleotides are TGTGCCAGTAAAGCCCGGGACAGGGAGCTCTATGGCTACACCTTC. Translation: CASKARDRELYGYTF.

DNA for the CDR3: TGCGCCAGCAGCCAAGATCCGGAGGGGGCCCCCTGGGATGAGCAGTTCTTC. This codes for CASSQDPEGAPWDEQFF. V gene TRBV4-1 combines with J gene TRBJ2-1, with D maybe TRBD1 (7 bases). The CDR3 spans 17 residues. Trimming took off 0 bases at V and 8 bases at J, with 20 bases between the two ends. Germline V gene lookup returns CDR1 MGHRA and CDR2 YSYEKL.

This rearrangement joins TRBV4-1 to TRBJ2-7, with 7 nucleotides matching TRBD1. CDR3 size: 13 residues. V was clipped by 1 base and J by 6 bases; unmatched bases: 3. Germline lookup yields CDR1 MGHRA and CDR2 YSYEKL. The DNA for the CDR3 is TGCGCCAGCAGCCAAGGACAGGGTCGCGAGCAGTACTTC. It encodes CASSQGQGREQYF.

V is TRBV12-3 or TRBV12-4 and J is TRBJ2-3; D gene uncertain. Trimming pared 3 bases from V and 0 bases from J, leaving 4 bases between. The CDR3 length is 13 residues. This chain's CDR3 is CASSFISTDTQYF. CDR3 in DNA: TGTGCCAGCAGTTTTATTAGCACAGATACGCAGTATTTT.